This TCR beta chain derives from a study of blood T cells in healthy people across ages. Primed by a sample-barcoded 5' primer and a J-beta primer mix, a second PCR proceeded for about 6 to 11 cycles. TCRdb passed the 5' RACE reads through MiXCR, listing each CDR3 protein once. The sample holds about 780,000 distinct CDR3 sequences, 62% seen once. Study findings and constraints: Roughly linear declines in TCR beta diversity per million T cells occurred with age.

As for this clonotype: Antigen specificity is unknown.

This CDR3 has 13 residues. V was shortened by 6 bases and J by 3 bases, with 12 bases between the two germline ends. CDR1 is DFQATT, CDR2 SNEGSKA, per germline (reference sequence). The V call is TRBV20-1, the J call TRBJ1-5; D perhaps matches TRBD1 (5 bases). Specimen: blood. The sequence was obtained from a man aged 25 to 45 in good health. CDR3 sequence (DNA): TGCAGTGCCCTCACAGGATACAATCAGCCCCAGCATTTT. It codes for CSALTGYNQPQHF.